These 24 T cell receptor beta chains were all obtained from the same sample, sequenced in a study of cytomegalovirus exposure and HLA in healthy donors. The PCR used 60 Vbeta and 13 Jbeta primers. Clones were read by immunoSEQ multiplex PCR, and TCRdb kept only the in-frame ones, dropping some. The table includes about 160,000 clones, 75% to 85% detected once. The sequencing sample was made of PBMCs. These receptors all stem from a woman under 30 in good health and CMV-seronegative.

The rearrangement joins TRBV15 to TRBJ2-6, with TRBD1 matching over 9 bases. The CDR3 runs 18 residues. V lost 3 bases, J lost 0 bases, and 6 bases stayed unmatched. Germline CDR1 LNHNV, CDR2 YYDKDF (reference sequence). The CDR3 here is CATSSPGQGPSGANVLTF. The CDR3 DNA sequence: TGTGCCACCAGCAGCCCGGGACAGGGACCCTCTGGGGCCAACGTCCTGACTTTC.

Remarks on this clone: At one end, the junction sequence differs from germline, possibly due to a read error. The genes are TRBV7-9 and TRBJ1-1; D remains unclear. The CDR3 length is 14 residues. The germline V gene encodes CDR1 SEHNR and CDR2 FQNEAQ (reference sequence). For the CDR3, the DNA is TGTTCCAGCAGCTTACCGAGAGAAAACACTGAAGCTTTCTTT. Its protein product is CSSSLPRENTEAFF.

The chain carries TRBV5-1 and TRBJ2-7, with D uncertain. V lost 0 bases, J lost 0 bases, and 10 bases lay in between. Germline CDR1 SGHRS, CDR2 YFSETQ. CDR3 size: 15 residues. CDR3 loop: CASSLEPTLSYEQYF. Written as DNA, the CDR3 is TGCGCCAGCAGCTTGGAGCCTACCCTCTCCTACGAGCAGTACTTC.

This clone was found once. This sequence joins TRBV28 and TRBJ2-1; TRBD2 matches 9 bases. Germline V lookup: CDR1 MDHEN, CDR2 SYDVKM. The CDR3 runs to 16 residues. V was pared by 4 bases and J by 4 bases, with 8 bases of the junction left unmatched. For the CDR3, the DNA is TGTGCCAGCAGTTCCCTACTAGCGGGTCGATACAATGAGCAGTTCTTC. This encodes CASSSLLAGRYNEQFF. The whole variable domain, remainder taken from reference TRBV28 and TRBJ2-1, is DVKVTQSSRYLVKRTGEKVFLECVQDMDHENMFWYRQDPGLGLRLIYFSYDVKMKEKGDIPEGYSVSREKKERFSLILESASTNQTSMYLCASSSLLAGRYNEQFFGPGTRLTVL.

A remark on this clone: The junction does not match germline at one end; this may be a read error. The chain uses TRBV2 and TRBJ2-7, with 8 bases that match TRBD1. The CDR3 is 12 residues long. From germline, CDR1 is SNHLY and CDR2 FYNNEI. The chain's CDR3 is CASSAAGGQEHF. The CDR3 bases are TGTGCCAGCAGTGCTGCCGGGGGACAGGAGCACTTC. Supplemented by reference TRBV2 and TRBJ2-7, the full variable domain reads EPEVTQTPSHQVTQMGQEVILRCVPISNHLYFYWYRQILGQKVEFLVSFYNNEISEKSEIFDDQFSVERPDGSNFTLKIRSTKLEDSAMYFCASSAAGGQEHFGPGTRLTVT.

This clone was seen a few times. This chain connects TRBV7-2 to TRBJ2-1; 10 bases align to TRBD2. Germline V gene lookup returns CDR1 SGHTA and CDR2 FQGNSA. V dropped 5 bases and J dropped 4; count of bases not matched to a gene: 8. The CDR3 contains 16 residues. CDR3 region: CASSPPVAGGYNEQFF. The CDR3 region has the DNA TGTGCCAGCAGCCCCCCCGTAGCGGGAGGTTACAATGAGCAGTTCTTC.

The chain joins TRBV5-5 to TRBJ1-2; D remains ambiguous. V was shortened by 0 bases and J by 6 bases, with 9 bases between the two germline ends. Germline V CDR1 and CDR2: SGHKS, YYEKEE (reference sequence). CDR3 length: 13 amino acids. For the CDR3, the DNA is TGTGCCAGCAGCTTGGGTCCGGGTGATGGCTACACCTTC. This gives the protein CASSLGPGDGYTF.

Written as DNA, the CDR3 is TGCGCCAGCACCAAACAGGGTGGGCAGCCCCAGCATTTT. It codes for CASTKQGGQPQHF. The chain has TRBV10-2 and TRBJ1-5, with a possible D match to TRBD1 (6 bases). CDR1 WSHSY and CDR2 SAAADI come from the germline V gene. The CDR3 covers 13 residues. V was trimmed by 7 bases and J by 7 bases, leaving 14 bases between them.

DNA for the CDR3: TGTGCCAGCAGCTCAGTCGGACTGGGCAATGAGCAGTTCTTC. It specifies CASSSVGLGNEQFF. This chain links TRBV7-2 with TRBJ2-1; weak D call: TRBD2 (5 bases). CDR1 and CDR2 from the germline V gene are SGHTA and FQGNSA. This CDR3 has 14 amino acids. V dropped 4 bases and J dropped 6 bases, with 13 bases sitting between them.

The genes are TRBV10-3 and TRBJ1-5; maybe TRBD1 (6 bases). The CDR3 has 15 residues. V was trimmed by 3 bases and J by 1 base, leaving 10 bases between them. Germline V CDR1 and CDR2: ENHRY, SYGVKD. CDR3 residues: CAISDPGQSNQPQHF. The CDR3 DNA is TGTGCCATCAGTGACCCGGGACAAAGCAATCAGCCCCAGCATTTT.

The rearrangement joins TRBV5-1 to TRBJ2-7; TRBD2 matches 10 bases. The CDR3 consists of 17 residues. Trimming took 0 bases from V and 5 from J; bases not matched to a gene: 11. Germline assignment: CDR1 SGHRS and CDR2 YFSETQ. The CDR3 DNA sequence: TGCGCCAGCAGCTTGGGGACTAGCGGTTCATCCCGCCACGAGCAGTACTTC. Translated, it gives CASSLGTSGSSRHEQYF.

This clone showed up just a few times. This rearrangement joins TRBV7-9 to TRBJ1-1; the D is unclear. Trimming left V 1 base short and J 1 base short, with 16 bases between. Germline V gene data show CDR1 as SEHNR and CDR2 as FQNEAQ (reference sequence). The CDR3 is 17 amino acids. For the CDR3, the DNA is TGTGCCAGCAGCTTAGGACTAATCGGTCAGAAGAACACTGAAGCTTTCTTT. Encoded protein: CASSLGLIGQKNTEAFF.

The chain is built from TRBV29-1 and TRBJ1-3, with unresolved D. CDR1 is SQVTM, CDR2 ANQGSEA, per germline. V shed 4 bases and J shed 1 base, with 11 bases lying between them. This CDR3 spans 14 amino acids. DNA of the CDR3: TGCAGCGTTGCCGGGATTAGTTCTGGAAACACCATATATTTT. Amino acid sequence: CSVAGISSGNTIYF.

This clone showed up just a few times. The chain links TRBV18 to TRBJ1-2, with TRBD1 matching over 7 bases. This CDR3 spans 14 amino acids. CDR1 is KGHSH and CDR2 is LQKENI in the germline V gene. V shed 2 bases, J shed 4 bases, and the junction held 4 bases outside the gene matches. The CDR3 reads CASSPRGRGYGYTF. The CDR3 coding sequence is TGTGCCAGCTCACCAAGGGGGCGCGGCTATGGCTACACCTTC.

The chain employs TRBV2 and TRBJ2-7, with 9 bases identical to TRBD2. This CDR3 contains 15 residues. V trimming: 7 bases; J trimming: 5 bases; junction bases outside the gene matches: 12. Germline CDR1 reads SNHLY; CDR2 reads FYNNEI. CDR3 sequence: CASTSGGLAGNEQYF. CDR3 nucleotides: TGTGCCAGCACCTCGGGAGGGCTAGCGGGAAACGAGCAGTACTTC.

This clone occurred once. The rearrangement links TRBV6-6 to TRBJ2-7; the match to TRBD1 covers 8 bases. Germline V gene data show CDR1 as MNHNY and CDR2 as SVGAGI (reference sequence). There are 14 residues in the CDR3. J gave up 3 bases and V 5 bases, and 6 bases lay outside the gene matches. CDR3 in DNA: TGTGCCAGCAGTCTCGGACAGGGCAACTACGAGCAGTACTTC. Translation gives CASSLGQGNYEQYF.

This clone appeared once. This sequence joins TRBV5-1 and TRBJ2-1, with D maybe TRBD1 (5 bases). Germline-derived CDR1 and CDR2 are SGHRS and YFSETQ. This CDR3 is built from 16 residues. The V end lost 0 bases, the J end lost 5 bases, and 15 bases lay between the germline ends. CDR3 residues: CASSLDLGIGDNEQFF. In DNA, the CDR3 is TGCGCCAGCAGCTTGGATTTGGGCATAGGGGACAATGAGCAGTTCTTC.

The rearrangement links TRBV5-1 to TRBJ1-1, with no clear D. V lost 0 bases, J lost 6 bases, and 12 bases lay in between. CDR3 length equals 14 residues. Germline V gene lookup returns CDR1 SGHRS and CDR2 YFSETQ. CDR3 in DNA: TGCGCCAGCAGCTTGGGTGTATCTAGTTCTGAAGCTTTCTTT. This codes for CASSLGVSSSEAFF. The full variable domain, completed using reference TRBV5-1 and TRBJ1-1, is KAGVTQTPRYLIKTRGQQVTLSCSPISGHRSVSWYQQTPGQGLQFLFEYFSETQRNKGNFPGRFSGRQFSNSRSEMNVSTLELGDSALYLCASSLGVSSSEAFFGQGTRLTVV.

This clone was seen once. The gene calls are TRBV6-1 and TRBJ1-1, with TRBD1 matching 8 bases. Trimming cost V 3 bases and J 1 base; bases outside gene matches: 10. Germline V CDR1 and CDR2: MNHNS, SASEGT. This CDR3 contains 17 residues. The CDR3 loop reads CASSDNRGANKNTEAFF. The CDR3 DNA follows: TGTGCCAGCAGTGACAACAGGGGGGCGAATAAGAACACTGAAGCTTTCTTT.

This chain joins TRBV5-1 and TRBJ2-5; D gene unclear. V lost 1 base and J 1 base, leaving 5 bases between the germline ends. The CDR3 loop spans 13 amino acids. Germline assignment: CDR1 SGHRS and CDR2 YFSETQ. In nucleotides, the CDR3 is TGCGCCAGCAGCTTGCCCGGCCAAGAGACCCAGTACTTC. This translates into CASSLPGQETQYF.

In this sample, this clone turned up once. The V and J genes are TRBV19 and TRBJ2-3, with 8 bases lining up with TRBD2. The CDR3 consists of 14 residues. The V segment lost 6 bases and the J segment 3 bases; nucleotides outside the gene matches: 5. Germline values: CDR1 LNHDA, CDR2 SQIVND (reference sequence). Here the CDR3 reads CASSRRGETDTQYF. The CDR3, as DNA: TGTGCCAGTAGCCGGCGGGGGGAAACAGATACGCAGTATTTT.

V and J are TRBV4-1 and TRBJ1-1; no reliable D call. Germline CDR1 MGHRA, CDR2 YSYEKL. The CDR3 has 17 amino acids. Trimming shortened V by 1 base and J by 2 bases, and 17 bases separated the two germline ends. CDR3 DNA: TGCGCCAGCAGCCAAGGGTACGGCACCGGGAGAAACACTGAAGCTTTCTTT. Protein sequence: CASSQGYGTGRNTEAFF.

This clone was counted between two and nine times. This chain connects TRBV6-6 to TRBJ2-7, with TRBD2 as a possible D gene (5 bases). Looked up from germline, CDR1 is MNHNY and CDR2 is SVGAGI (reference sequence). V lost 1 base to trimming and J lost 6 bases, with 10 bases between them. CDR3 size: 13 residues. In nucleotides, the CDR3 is TGTGCCAGCAGTTACTTGCTAGCAGGCGAGCAGTACTTC. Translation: CASSYLLAGEQYF.

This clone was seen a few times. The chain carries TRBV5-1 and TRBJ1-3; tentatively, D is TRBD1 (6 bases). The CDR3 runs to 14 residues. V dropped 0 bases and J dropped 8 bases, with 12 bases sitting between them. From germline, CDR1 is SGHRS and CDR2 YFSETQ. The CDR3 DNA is TGCGCCAGCAGCTTGGGGTACTCAGGGGACACCATATATTTT. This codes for CASSLGYSGDTIYF.